One TCR beta chain is described in this entry. As yet, its antigen is unknown. Trimming pared 2 bases from V and 1 base from J, leaving 11 bases between. CDR1 is ENHRY, CDR2 SYGVKD, per germline. The CDR3 is made up of 15 amino acids. The data derive from a study of shared clonotypes between healthy human individuals. General study findings and limits: With several donors compared, 4% to 5.5% of naive CD4 clonotypes were shared. It was only blood that was sampled, and tissue repertoires likely differ.

TCRdb's table, derived via immunoSEQ multiplex PCR, lists solely in-frame clones and lacks some. The sample has about 300,000 clones; around 74% are singletons. This receptor was taken from a man younger than 45 in good health. Sample: memory CD4+ T cells sorted from blood. Subset of the sample: CD45RA-negative fraction. The chain combines TRBV10-3 with TRBJ1-2; D is possibly TRBD1 (5 bases). CDR3 region: CAISEVPGLNYGYTF. For the CDR3, the DNA is TGTGCCATCAGTGAGGTGCCAGGGCTTAACTATGGCTACACCTTC.